Described below is a single T cell receptor (beta chain) sequence and its context. The antigen this receptor binds is unknown. No clone much larger than this one lies a single base away; base qualities are absent. Library preparation used the immunoSEQ multiplex PCR assay. A mixture of 60 forward primers for TCR Vbeta segments and 13 reverse primers for TCR Jbeta segments was used in the multiplex PCR. The CDR3 region of rearranged TCR beta genes was amplified from genomic DNA with a multiplex PCR assay. The Illumina HiSeq System was used to sequence the amplified TCR beta libraries as 87-base-pair reads. Under the source paper's analysis protocol: A later analysis tallied roughly 76 million unique TCR beta chains across the approximately 670 repertoires, and approximately 12 million of those chains were shared by two or more donors. To remove PCR and sequencing errors, raw reads were error-corrected and collapsed into unique sequences using a nearest-neighbor algorithm that merged closely related sequences. To assign V, D and J gene segments, CDR3 sequences were aligned to IMGT reference sequences. For a sequence to be retained, a match of at least six nucleotides was required to both a V gene segment and a J gene segment. Rearrangements were classified as productive when the CDR3 lacked stop codons and remained in frame with V and J, and all other rearrangements were classified as non-productive. Following IMGT convention, CDR3 was defined as the stretch from the second conserved V-encoded cysteine up to the conserved J-encoded phenylalanine. Sequences without an unambiguous match to a single V gene segment were excluded from the earlier analysis of about 600 of the donors. In an earlier analysis of around 590 of the donors, a V segment was called functional when productive rearrangements were above 56.7%, and segregating when the standard deviation between donors exceeded 5%. To diagnose cytomegalovirus status from the catalog of TCR beta chain sequences, a statistical classification framework was built. A later analysis assigned V and J genes by comparing TCR nucleotide sequences with IMGT/GENE-DB human TR gene sequences. Using the TCRdist pipeline, a later analysis assigned CDR3 sequences along with most-parsimonious VDJ recombination scenarios. In a later analysis, each TCR beta chain was defined by its CDR3 amino acid sequence together with its V-gene family, and reads without a unique V-gene family were excluded. A later analysis removed several hundred highly shared, low-generation-probability nucleotide sequences to deal with suspected cross-contamination and a sequencing artifact. A later analysis calculated a clonal expansion index for each public chain from normalized within-repertoire ranks of inferred template counts. In a later analysis, generation probabilities were computed with a VDJ recombination model fitted to out-of-frame rearrangements, and the resulting probabilities were checked against IGoR. In a later analysis, TCR-TCR, TCR-HLA and TCR-CMV co-occurrence was scored with hypergeometric tests, and a repertoire-size bias correction was applied to TCR pairs. False discovery rates were estimated in a later analysis by permuting HLA or CMV assignments 20 times. In a later analysis, co-occurring TCRs were grouped with DBSCAN, and TCRdist sequence similarity was added when clustering was performed within HLA-allele-positive subsets. Repertoires with fewer than 30,000 or more than 120,000 public chains were left out of co-occurrence clustering, as were four to six repertoires with anomalous nucleotide sharing. What TCRdb holds here is the immuneACCESS table cut down to in-frame rearrangements. Part of the clones is not present; checked against another copy, under half of the missing clones reflect an unresolved V gene, and the others are unexplained. The D gene and trimming were derived from the DNA, and the V and J assignments and clone size from that table. The sample includes about 200,000 clones, with about two thirds observed a single time. The ten largest clones capture 2% to 3% of the sample.

In total, 666 healthy bone marrow donors made up the cohort. At the time of sampling, all cohort members were nominally healthy, though unrecorded immune exposures were likely present. The donor tested CMV seropositive, placing the donor among the 289 seropositive members of the cohort. Each donor provided a peripheral blood sample, and peripheral blood mononuclear cells were used for TCR beta sequencing. The Qiagen DNeasy Blood Extraction Kit was used to extract genomic DNA from the blood cell samples. The entry originates in a study of cytomegalovirus exposure and HLA in healthy donors (dated by TCRdb to 2016 to 2017). In the study overall: An earlier analysis of approximately 640 of the donors reported about 290 Gb of sequence data and 100 million to 130 million unique TCR beta sequences from about 200 million T cells. Both class I and class II loci were covered by HLA typing, at four-digit resolution. To decide whether each TCR beta V gene segment behaved as functional or pseudogenic, an earlier analysis of some 570 of the donors relied on high-throughput TCR beta sequencing. The genetic ancestry cluster associated with self-reported Caucasian donors included 70% to 85% of the 300 to 450 genotyped donors. The later analysis used no new phenotypic data to find candidate immune exposures, relying instead on TCR beta sequences and their occurrence across donors. In a later genetic analysis, genome-wide SNP genotypes for about 65% of the 666 donors were used, and that subset was treated as a discovery cohort. The T cell repertoires of some 700 subjects were profiled by immunosequencing and related to cytomegalovirus serostatus. Typing coverage differed by locus: A, B, C, DRB1 and DQB1 were typed in roughly 629-630 donors, DQA1 in 500 to 550, DPA1 in around 610, and DPB1 in roughly 470. All discovery cohort repertoires had been generated using a single sequencing platform. Across some 400 genotyped donors of the cohort, an average of roughly 200,000 unique TCR beta nucleotide sequences per donor were sequenced, and approximately 17% of those sequences were non-productive. Along with the roughly 610-subject first cohort, a separate validation cohort of approximately 110 different subjects was used. A later analysis re-examined previously published TCR beta repertoires from over 500 donors and added high-resolution HLA genotyping to investigate patterns of TCR occurrence. High-throughput TCR immunosequencing, statistical association of individual TCRs with disease status, and machine learning were combined to predict cytomegalovirus infection status. Donor age, sex, ethnicity and CMV serostatus were collected together with the repertoire data. The study was designed to test whether signatures of past pathogen exposure could be identified by cataloging public T cell receptors. Roughly 300 gigabases of sequencing data and tens of millions of unique TCR sequences were included in an early release covering about 700 HLA-typed donors. Because of strong linkage in the cohort, five DR-DQ haplotypes were treated as single units for association and clustering. What the work shows at the level of the full study, not this receptor alone: In both the original and validation cohorts, the classifier was reported to diagnose cytomegalovirus status with high specificity and sensitivity. In a later analysis, HLA-associated TCR beta chains showed more clonal expansion and lower generation probabilities than non-associated chains that were equally common. Roughly uniform sequencing depth across donors was assumed in presence/absence analyses, although this assumption may not hold. A later genetic analysis associated a missense DCLRE1C variant with V-gene and J-gene trimming of TCR beta chains, and an independent cohort replicated the association. In this cohort, only TCR beta chains were sequenced, and detectable features were limited by the absence of alpha or paired-chain data. In vitro tests confirmed that a few of the cytomegalovirus-associated TCR beta chains recognize cytomegalovirus antigens. A group of highly shared sequence variants was considered likely to be a technical artifact of the sequencing pipeline. It was suggested by the authors that the approach could potentially be generalized to other disease states and immunological phenotypes. In a later analysis, several top co-occurrence clusters were reported to appear linked to parvovirus B19, influenza, CMV and Epstein-Barr virus. Some IMGT-functional V segments, including TRBV6-2 and TRBV6-3, could not be distinguished by the 87-base-pair reads and were therefore excluded. According to a later analysis, TCR association rates differed among HLA loci, with DRB1 alleles showing the most associated TCRs and HLA-C alleles showing the fewest. When HLA alleles, especially DR and DQ, strongly co-occurred, TCR associations were difficult to assign to individual alleles. Most TCR sequences were observed very rarely across donors, whereas some public TCRs were present in many individuals. A further reported finding was that TCR beta sequences accurately predicted the HLA-A and HLA-B alleles for most subjects in the first cohort. Because some donors lacked HLA typing at each locus, the association tests relied only on the typed subset. A later genetic analysis reported fewer N-insertions in productive TCRs among donors in an Asian-associated ancestry cluster than the roughly 640-donor mean. Because counts were too low, about 18 rarely observed V segments, including chromosome 9 orphons, were left out of the earlier analysis of over 550 of the donors. In an earlier analysis of roughly 560 of the donors, most TCR beta V segments were observed in productive rearrangements about 87% or about 30% of the time, broadly matching IMGT annotations. Linkage disequilibrium might explain the correlated functional status among segregating V segments, but an unknown experimental factor could not be ruled out. A later analysis found that most CMV-associated TCR beta chains appeared HLA-restricted, with HLA associations seemingly driven largely by CMV exposure. A total of 164 TCR beta chains were listed by the study as associated with cytomegalovirus. The only immune exposure information available for the cohort was CMV serostatus. In a later analysis, over 15,000 TCR beta sequences were associated with specific HLA alleles at a false discovery rate of 0.05.

The cysteine opens and the phenylalanine closes a CDR3 of 14 amino acids. Only CDR3 DNA remains: 42 bases, in frame from the first base. Trimming costs V 0 bases and J 4 bases, and their ends lie 10 bases apart. Per the germline V gene (reference sequence), SGHNT is the CDR1 and YYREEE is the CDR2. Sequenced: PBMCs. This sequence was found in a middle-aged man in good health and CMV-seropositive. This chain is built from TRBV5-4 and TRBJ1-2; the D gene cannot be resolved reliably. The CDR3 region reads CASSLGEVRYGYTF. The nucleotide sequence is given as TGTGCCAGCAGCTTGGGCGAGGTCCGCTATGGCTACACCTTC.